The 25 T cell receptor beta chains below were found in one sample sequenced in a study of CD8 T cells in ankylosing spondylitis. TCRdb analysed the 5' RACE reads with MiXCR anew, one entry per CDR3 protein. The sample records under 120,000 distinct CDR3 sequences, nearly 25% being singletons. The sample taken for sequencing was synovial fluid, either unsorted or a sorted T cell fraction (not recorded which). The source is a male donor with ankylosing spondylitis.

This clonotype was seen a few times. The chain employs TRBV20-1 and TRBJ1-5; no definite D call. CDR3 length equals 15 residues. Germline V lookup: CDR1 DFQATT, CDR2 SNEGSKA (reference sequence). Trimming stripped 1 base from V and 4 bases from J, with 14 bases between. The CDR3 nucleotides are TGCAGTGCTAGAGGCCGGCGGGCGTTGAATCAGCCCCAGCATTTT. This gives the protein CSARGRRALNQPQHF.

V and J are TRBV7-2 and TRBJ2-7, with 9 bases fitting TRBD2. The J segment lost 4 bases and the V segment lost 5 bases, leaving 9 bases of the junction unmatched. The CDR3 runs 15 residues. Germline V CDR1 and CDR2: SGHTA, FQGNSA. CDR3 loop: CASSLRLAAGYEQYF. The CDR3 DNA reads as TGTGCCAGCAGCCTTAGACTAGCGGCTGGGTACGAGCAGTACTTC. Filled out from reference TRBV7-2 and TRBJ2-7, the complete variable domain reads GAGVSQSPSNKVTEKGKDVELRCDPISGHTALYWYRQSLGQGLEFLIYFQGNSAPDKSGLPSDRFSAERTGGSVSTLTIQRTQQEDSAVYLCASSLRLAAGYEQYFGPGTRLTVT.

The gene calls are TRBV3-1 and TRBJ1-3, with D possibly TRBD1 on 6 matching bases. V lost 4 bases and J lost 3, with 10 bases in between. This CDR3 spans 14 amino acids. From germline, CDR1 is LGHDT and CDR2 YNNKEL (reference sequence). The CDR3 spells CASSPWDIGNTIYF. The DNA for the CDR3 is TGTGCCAGCAGCCCCTGGGACATTGGAAACACCATATATTTT.

Sample share makes this clonotype medium-sized. This chain uses TRBV24-1 with TRBJ1-5; tentatively, D is TRBD1 (6 bases). V was shortened by 8 bases and J by 4 bases, with 8 bases between the two germline ends. This CDR3 has 12 amino acids. Germline V gene lookup returns CDR1 KGHDR and CDR2 SFDVKD. The CDR3 loop reads CATNTGNQPQHF. CDR3 bases: TGTGCCACCAATACAGGGAATCAGCCCCAGCATTTT.

The rearrangement joins TRBV12-1 to TRBJ2-7. TRBV12-1 counts as a pseudogene. CDR3 length equals 16 residues. This CDR3 is CASSFALGMTSYEQYF. The CDR3 DNA reads as TGTGCCAGCAGCTTTGCGCTAGGGATGACCTCCTACGAGCAGTACTTC.

This clonotype turned up a few times. The chain uses TRBV20-1 and TRBJ2-1; 7 bases map to TRBD1. CDR3 size: 13 residues. The germline V gene has CDR1 DFQATT and CDR2 SNEGSKA (reference sequence). The junction had 10 bases not matched to a gene; V was cut back by 5 bases and J by 9 bases. The CDR3 nucleotides are TGCAGTGCTCAGGGGACAGCGGCCGGTGAGCAGTTCTTC. Its protein product is CSAQGTAAGEQFF.

This chain joins TRBV27 and TRBJ2-1; 9 nucleotides align to TRBD2. This CDR3 region has 17 residues. Trimming took 5 bases from V and 0 from J; bases not matched to a gene: 8. Germline CDR1 is MNHEY and CDR2 is SMNVEV (reference sequence). CDR3 protein: CASSTLAGTSSYNEQFF. Here the CDR3 DNA reads TGTGCCAGCAGTACCCTAGCGGGAACGAGCTCCTACAATGAGCAGTTCTTC.

This clonotype was seen a few times. The V gene is TRBV20-1, the J gene TRBJ2-1; D might be TRBD2 (6 bases). Germline CDR1 reads DFQATT; CDR2 reads SNEGSKA (reference sequence). The CDR3 sequence is 14 residues long. The ends were cut back, 0 bases at V and 7 bases at J, with 13 bases in the middle. CDR3 sequence reads: CSAREQRERNEQFF. The CDR3, as DNA: TGCAGTGCTAGAGAACAACGGGAGAGGAATGAGCAGTTCTTC.

The chain is built from TRBV5-1 and TRBJ1-2; TRBD1 matches at 8 bases. CDR1 and CDR2 from the germline V gene are SGHRS and YFSETQ. This CDR3 is built from 13 residues. Trimming at V came to 4 bases and at J to 6 bases, leaving 5 bases not matched to a gene. The CDR3 bases are TGCGCCAGCAGCCGCCGGGACAGGAATGGCTACACCTTC. Translating gives CASSRRDRNGYTF.

The chain combines TRBV5-1 with TRBJ2-7; TRBD2 is a possible D gene (7 bases). Trimming pared 4 bases from V and 1 base from J, leaving 21 bases between. The CDR3 covers 17 residues. Germline loops: CDR1 SGHRS, CDR2 YFSETQ. The CDR3 nucleotides are TGCGCCAGCAGCCCCGAGGGGGGGAGTACCCTTTCCTACGAGCAGTACTTC. Protein sequence: CASSPEGGSTLSYEQYF.

This clonotype was seen a handful of times. The chain is built from TRBV29-1 and TRBJ1-2; D is unclear. Trimming pared 4 bases from V and 5 bases from J, leaving 11 bases between. Germline assignment: CDR1 SQVTM and CDR2 ANQGSEA. The CDR3 length is 12 residues. The CDR3 coding sequence is TGCAGCGTTGCTGAAAACAATTATGGCTACACCTTC. Its translation is CSVAENNYGYTF.

This clonotype was recorded a few times. The chain couples TRBV12-3 or TRBV12-4 to TRBJ2-3; 8 positions match TRBD1. J was trimmed by 6 bases and V by 3 bases; bases with no gene match: 5. This CDR3 region has 14 residues. CDR3 amino acids: CASSFDRGFDTQYF. Written as DNA, the CDR3 is TGTGCCAGCAGTTTCGACAGGGGTTTTGATACGCAGTATTTT.

In its sample, this clonotype was seen a few times. The chain recombines TRBV7-2 with TRBJ2-3; D possibly corresponds to TRBD1 (6 bases). The V gene's germline CDR1 is SGHTA and CDR2 FQGNSA. V lost 5 bases, J lost 2 bases, and 14 bases lay in between. The CDR3 runs 15 residues. In DNA form, the CDR3 reads TGTGCCAGCAGCCCACGTCCAGGGGCCACAGATACGCAGTATTTT. Protein product: CASSPRPGATDTQYF.

The chain uses TRBV5-1 and TRBJ2-7, with 7 positions matching TRBD2. V shed 4 bases, J shed 4 bases, and the junction held 8 bases outside the gene matches. In germline, CDR1 is SGHRS, CDR2 YFSETQ. The CDR3 is 14 residues long. CDR3 protein: CASSPAGDPYEQYF. CDR3 nucleotides: TGCGCCAGCAGCCCCGCGGGAGACCCGTACGAGCAGTACTTC. The full variable domain, with the rest looked up from reference TRBV5-1 and TRBJ2-7, is KAGVTQTPRYLIKTRGQQVTLSCSPISGHRSVSWYQQTPGQGLQFLFEYFSETQRNKGNFPGRFSGRQFSNSRSEMNVSTLELGDSALYLCASSPAGDPYEQYFGPGTRLTVT.

The chain combines TRBV7-8 with TRBJ1-1; D unclear. The CDR3 runs 13 residues. In germline, CDR1 is SGHVS, CDR2 FQNEAQ. V was pared by 5 bases and J by 3 bases, with 10 bases between. The CDR3 bases are TGTGCCAGCAGCCCTCGCAGGCACACTGAAGCTTTCTTT. Protein product: CASSPRRHTEAFF.

In its sample, this clonotype was seen a few times. CDR3 DNA: TGCAGCGTTGAAGGGCAGGGAGGCGACGAGCAGTACTTC. Translating it yields CSVEGQGGDEQYF. This chain links TRBV29-1 with TRBJ2-7; perhaps TRBD2 as D (6 bases). The germline CDR1 and CDR2 sequences are SQVTM and ANQGSEA. There are 13 residues in the CDR3. V lost 1 base to trimming and J lost 5 bases, with 12 bases between them.

V gene TRBV12-3 or TRBV12-4 combines with J gene TRBJ2-2; unclear D gene. Trimming removed 4 bases at V and 0 bases at J, with 12 bases between. CDR3 size: 16 residues. The CDR3 DNA sequence: TGTGCCAGCAGTTCGTATAGTGTGACGAACACCGGGGAGCTGTTTTTT. Its translation is CASSSYSVTNTGELFF.

This sequence joins TRBV12-3 or TRBV12-4 and TRBJ1-4, with a possible D match to TRBD1 (6 bases). V lost 6 bases, J lost 8 bases, and 16 bases lay in between. CDR3 length: 14 residues. The CDR3, as DNA: TGTGCCAGCAGCGATACAGGGATACGGGAAAAACTGTTTTTT. It specifies CASSDTGIREKLFF.

The chain joins TRBV15 to TRBJ1-5; a weak D match, TRBD1 (6 bases). CDR3 length equals 16 residues. Trimming took 2 bases from V and 1 from J, leaving 12 bases between them. The germline V gene encodes CDR1 LNHNV and CDR2 YYDKDF (reference sequence). The CDR3 loop reads CATSRRGGWSNQPQHF. CDR3 nucleotides: TGTGCCACCAGCAGAAGGGGGGGATGGAGCAATCAGCCCCAGCATTTT.

The chain employs TRBV12-5 and TRBJ1-1; D unclear. The CDR3 sequence is 14 residues long. The germline V gene encodes CDR1 LGHNT and CDR2 FRNRAP. With 0 bases removed from V and 6 bases from J, the gap between germline ends came to 11 bases. The DNA for the CDR3 is TGTGCTAGTGGTTTGGTAATTGGAGTGGCTGAAGCTTTCTTT. Residues: CASGLVIGVAEAFF.

The chain couples TRBV27 to TRBJ1-2; TRBD1 matches 7 bases. Germline loops: CDR1 MNHEY, CDR2 SMNVEV (reference sequence). V was clipped by 5 bases and J by 4 bases; unmatched bases: 10. This CDR3 has 15 residues. CDR3 sequence (DNA): TGTGCCAGCAGTCCCAGAAGGGGGCCTAGCTATGGCTACACCTTC. Amino acid sequence: CASSPRRGPSYGYTF.

The chain recombines TRBV20-1 with TRBJ2-3; D not certain. The length of the CDR3 is 14 residues. The V and J ends lost 6 bases and 0 bases respectively, with 13 bases between them. The germline V gene encodes CDR1 DFQATT and CDR2 SNEGSKA (reference sequence). This chain's CDR3 is CSAKDNPSTDTQYF. The CDR3 DNA sequence: TGCAGTGCCAAAGACAACCCTAGCACAGATACGCAGTATTTT.

This chain uses TRBV11-3 with TRBJ2-1; 15 bases fit TRBD2. V was clipped by 4 bases and J by 6 bases; unmatched bases: 4. This CDR3 comprises 16 residues. Germline CDR1 SGHNT, CDR2 YENEEA. CDR3 amino acids: CASSSGLAGGANEQFF. The CDR3 DNA reads as TGTGCCAGCAGCTCAGGACTAGCGGGAGGGGCCAATGAGCAGTTCTTC.

The V gene is TRBV20-1, the J gene TRBJ2-7; 13 bases are shared with TRBD2. Looked up from germline, CDR1 is DFQATT and CDR2 is SNEGSKA (reference sequence). This CDR3 has 15 residues. The CDR3 DNA reads as TGCAGCCTAGGGACTAGCGGGGTCGGAAAGTACGAGCAGTACTTC. Translated, it gives CSLGTSGVGKYEQYF.

The chain carries TRBV4-2 and TRBJ2-3; D is ambiguous. The CDR3 spans 17 residues. V dropped 1 base and J dropped 0 bases, with 14 bases sitting between them. Germline CDR1 and CDR2: LGHNA and YNFKEQ. CDR3 protein: CASSQVSAWDSTDTQYF. The CDR3 DNA follows: TGTGCCAGCAGCCAAGTTTCAGCGTGGGATAGCACAGATACGCAGTATTTT.